The T cell receptor beta chain under discussion was sequenced for a study of shared clonotypes between healthy human individuals. Study-level results: Relative to clonotypes present in all four donors, those not shared had lower generation probabilities. As a rule, naive subsets had a larger estimated richness than memory subsets.

Several immunoSEQ plates held equal portions of the genomic DNA taken from each subset. Only in-frame clones appear in the TCRdb table, and some are missing; sequencing was by immunoSEQ multiplex PCR. The data show roughly 1,000,000 clones, 75% to 85% seen once. This CDR3 has 14 residues. CDR1 and CDR2 (germline): SEHNR, FQNEAQ (reference sequence). V dropped 1 base and J dropped 6 bases, with 12 bases sitting between them. On this clone: Its antigen remains unidentified.

The sequencing sample was made of memory CD4+ T cells from PBMCs. Subset denoted: CD45RA-negative fraction. The chain employs TRBV7-9 and TRBJ1-1, with D unclear. The TCR was taken from a man between 18 and 35 years old in good health. Some clones in this sample may be carry-over from other donors' samples. The CDR3 loop is CASSLVSRTSEAFF. The CDR3 region has the DNA TGTGCCAGCAGCTTAGTCAGCAGAACCTCTGAAGCTTTCTTT.